Listed here is a single TCR beta chain. Random hexamers were used to reverse transcribe an amount of roughly 0.45 to 1 ug RNA. TCRdb itself ran the immunoSEQ multiplex PCR reads through MiXCR, one entry per CDR3 protein. The sample has 150,000 to 200,000 distinct CDR3 sequences, roughly nine tenths seen once; the top ten hold over 0.075%. The V gene end was trimmed by 8 bases and the J gene end by 0 bases; junction bases not matched to a gene: 10. The germline V gene encodes CDR1 ENHRY and CDR2 SYGVKD. CDR3 length: 15 amino acids. The entry originates in a study of CD8 T cells in Susac syndrome. This sequence joins TRBV10-3 and TRBJ2-7; 7 bases are a match to TRBD1. This sequence originates from a human donor with Susac syndrome. The sample comprised CD4+ T cells from PBMCs. The CDR3 loop reads CAIGTRGQPSYEQYF. In DNA, the CDR3 is TGTGCCATCGGCACCCGGGGACAGCCCTCCTACGAGCAGTACTTC.